The 13 T cell receptor beta chains below all came from one sample that was sequenced in a study of Graves' ophthalmopathy and Graves' hyperthyroidism. Amplification targeted the TCR beta CDR3 regions, with RNA transcripts as the source material. RT-PCR with HTBI primers came first, then second-round multiplex PCR. Each CDR3 protein is one row after TCRdb ran MiXCR on the multiplex PCR reads. The sample shows a few hundred thousand distinct CDR3 sequences, around a fifth of them seen only once. The sample comprised peripheral blood. The receptors stem from a woman aged 18 to 35 with stable Graves' hyperthyroidism.

This clonotype has only a few counts. A much larger clone lies a single base off, so this may be a read error. The chain couples TRBV7-2 to TRBJ2-5, with 7 bases lining up with TRBD1. There are 14 residues in the CDR3. Germline V CDR1 and CDR2: SGHTA, FQGNSA. The junction had 10 bases not matched to a gene; V was cut back by 1 base and J by 11 bases. The CDR3 DNA reads TGTGCCAGCAGCTTAGGCGCCGTCAGGGGGTTGCAGTACTTC. Translation gives CASSLGAVRGLQYF.

The chain joins TRBV7-2 to TRBJ1-1; a possible D gene is TRBD1 (5 bases). The CDR3 has 13 residues. Germline CDR1 SGHTA, CDR2 FQGNSA. The V end lost 3 bases, the J end lost 3 bases, and 8 bases lay between the germline ends. CDR3 sequence: CASSFDSDTEAFF. The CDR3 DNA sequence: TGTGCCAGCAGCTTCGACAGCGACACTGAAGCTTTCTTT.

The rearrangement uses TRBV6-1 and TRBJ1-2; 7 bases are a match to TRBD1. Germline values: CDR1 MNHNS, CDR2 SASEGT. V lost 6 bases and J lost 4; bases outside the gene matches: 14. The CDR3 is made up of 16 amino acids. The CDR3 sequence: CASRDAPGTDTYGYTF. The CDR3 DNA sequence: TGTGCCAGCAGGGACGCCCCCGGGACAGATACCTATGGCTACACCTTC.

V and J are TRBV7-8 and TRBJ2-2; 8 bases map to TRBD2. The germline V gene encodes CDR1 SGHVS and CDR2 FQNEAQ. There are 14 residues in the CDR3. The V and J ends lost 3 bases and 4 bases, in that order; junction bases with no gene match: 1. The CDR3: CASSFREGTGELFF. CDR3 nucleotides: TGTGCCAGCAGCTTCCGGGAGGGCACCGGGGAGCTGTTTTTT.

This clonotype was counted many times. This chain joins TRBV19 and TRBJ2-7; the D gene could be TRBD1 or TRBD2 (5 bases each). V was pared by 3 bases and J by 3 bases, with 12 bases between. CDR1 is LNHDA, CDR2 SQIVND, per germline (reference sequence). The length of the CDR3 is 14 residues. CDR3 coding DNA: TGTGCCAGTAGTATCGAGGGGACGGTCTACGAGCAGTACTTC. As protein: CASSIEGTVYEQYF.

This clonotype showed up just once. The chain recombines TRBV10-3 with TRBJ2-7; the match to TRBD2 covers 9 bases. V shed 4 bases and J 0 bases; nucleotides not matched to a gene: 10. CDR1 ENHRY and CDR2 SYGVKD come from the germline V gene. CDR3 size: 17 residues. The CDR3 is CAISAWERGDTSYEQYF. CDR3 nucleotides: TGTGCCATCAGTGCTTGGGAGCGGGGGGATACCTCCTACGAGCAGTACTTC.

The CDR3 sequence: CAWSVGPSTGELFF. The CDR3 coding sequence is TGTGCCTGGAGTGTTGGACCCAGCACCGGGGAGCTGTTTTTT. The V and J genes are TRBV30 and TRBJ2-2; D is undetermined. The CDR3 runs to 14 residues. Germline assignment: CDR1 GTSNPN and CDR2 SVGIG (reference sequence). Trimming stripped 0 bases from V and 4 bases from J, with 9 bases between.

Of note for this clonotype: A read error may produce the germline difference seen at one junction end. The rearrangement joins TRBV5-1 to TRBJ2-4; 8 bases map to TRBD2. This CDR3 is built from 14 residues. Germline V gene sequence: CDR1 SGHRS, CDR2 YFSETQ. The CDR3 DNA is TGCGCCAGCAGTAGGGTCGGGAGGGCTGATGAGAAGTTCTTC. Its translation is CASSRVGRADEKFF.

In its sample, this clonotype was seen a few times. The chain recombines TRBV6-5 with TRBJ1-5; unclear D gene. CDR3 length: 14 amino acids. From germline, CDR1 is MNHEY and CDR2 SVGAGI. Deletions cut 2 bases from V and 0 bases from J, with 5 bases between. The CDR3 reads CASSYDFSNQPQHF. CDR3 in DNA: TGTGCCAGCAGTTACGATTTTAGCAATCAGCCCCAGCATTTT.

This clonotype was counted at least ten times. The chain joins TRBV12-3 or TRBV12-4 to TRBJ1-5, with a possible D match to TRBD1 (6 bases). V shed 1 base and J shed 5 bases, with 15 bases lying between them. The CDR3 has 16 amino acids. CDR3 protein: CASSLGADRRYQPQHF. In DNA form, the CDR3 reads TGTGCCAGCAGTTTAGGGGCAGACAGGAGATATCAGCCCCAGCATTTT.

Ten or more counts support this clonotype. V is TRBV19 and J is TRBJ2-4, with D tentatively TRBD2 (5 bases). The V gene lost 3 bases and the J gene lost 5 bases, with 20 bases spanning the gap. The germline CDR1 and CDR2 sequences are LNHDA and SQIVND (reference sequence). CDR3 length: 17 residues. The CDR3 spells CASSIEGLGDEENIQYF. The DNA for the CDR3 is TGTGCCAGTAGTATCGAAGGGTTGGGAGACGAAGAAAACATTCAGTACTTC. Drawing the rest from reference TRBV19 and TRBJ2-4, the complete variable domain is DGGITQSPKYLFRKEGQNVTLSCEQNLNHDAMYWYRQDPGQGLRLIYYSQIVNDFQKGDIAEGYSVSREKKESFPLTVTSAQKNPTAFYLCASSIEGLGDEENIQYFGAGTRLSVL.

This clonotype was observed a handful of times. The rearrangement links TRBV6-2 or TRBV6-3 to TRBJ2-2; 14 bases line up with TRBD2. CDR1 is MNHEY and CDR2 is SVGEGT in the germline V gene. The CDR3 extends over 19 amino acids. Trimming took 6 bases from V and 1 from J; bases not matched to a gene: 10. This CDR3 reads CASSPPRGTSGGNTGELFF. CDR3 sequence (DNA): TGTGCCAGCAGCCCTCCCCGGGGGACTAGCGGGGGGAACACCGGGGAGCTGTTTTTT.

The V call is TRBV7-2, the J call TRBJ2-5, with 13 bases aligning to TRBD2. CDR1 is SGHTA, CDR2 FQGNSA, per germline. The CDR3 has 16 residues. V was clipped by 3 bases and J by 5 bases; unmatched bases: 6. CDR3 DNA sequence: TGTGCCAGCAGCTTTGCGTCGGGACTAGCGGGGGAGACCCAGTACTTC. Translating gives CASSFASGLAGETQYF.